This T cell receptor (beta chain) was retrieved from a study of blood T cells in healthy people across ages. The CDR3 sequence is 15 residues long. CDR1 and CDR2 (germline): MNHEY, SVGAGI. V was trimmed by 0 bases and J by 6 bases, leaving 14 bases between them. A second PCR, run for about 7 to 11 cycles, used a sample-barcoded 5' primer plus a J-beta primer mix. In TCRdb, the 5' RACE reads were re-called with MiXCR into one record per CDR3 protein. The sample carries about 590,000 distinct CDR3 sequences, 25% to 30% recorded once. The chain uses TRBV6-5 and TRBJ1-1; no firm D call. The sequence derives from a woman aged 80 or over in good health. The sequencing input was blood. The CDR3 sequence is CASSYSRTPSAEAFF. CDR3 DNA sequence: TGTGCCAGCAGTTACTCGCGCACACCGAGCGCTGAAGCTTTCTTT.